The text below deals with one T cell receptor (beta chain). What it binds is not known. This record comes from a study of cytomegalovirus exposure and HLA in healthy donors. Whole-study context: Unique TCRs from HLA-typed donors, 80 million to 90 million of them, were held in an early data release.

The PCR made use of 60 Vbeta and 13 Jbeta primers. Sequenced by immunoSEQ multiplex PCR; TCRdb stores in-frame clones only, minus some. Here the sample spans 100,000 to 150,000 clones, 60% to 80% being singletons. Findings and caveats of the study: It was reported that TCR beta sequences correctly inferred the HLA-A and HLA-B alleles for most subjects. Apart from CMV serostatus, no immune exposure information was available. According to an earlier analysis, most TCR beta V segments yielded productive rearrangements about 90% or about 30% of the time.

V was shortened by 5 bases and J by 5 bases, with 12 bases between the two germline ends. The CDR3 spans 13 residues. CDR1 is MNHNY, CDR2 SVGAGI, per germline (reference sequence). Sample: PBMCs. This TCR derives from a man under 40 in good health and CMV-seronegative. The chain links TRBV6-6 to TRBJ2-5; maybe TRBD1 (6 bases). The DNA for the CDR3 is TGTGCCAGCAGTCTAGGGGGTCACGAGACCCAGTACTTC. Encoded protein: CASSLGGHETQYF.